The entry that follows covers one T cell receptor (beta chain) sequence. The sample comes from a study of blood T cell repertoires in COVID-19. Study-wide context: Both acute and convalescent COVID-19 samples were obtained from the United States, Italy and Spain. In each case, the material was cDNA or gDNA derived from T cells, B-cell-depleted T cells, or PBMCs.

This CDR3 contains 13 residues. Trimming removed 8 bases from V and 5 bases from J; junction bases left unmatched: 6. Germline CDR1 LNHDA, CDR2 SQIVND (reference sequence). The authors' processing: Scientists estimated how many nucleated cells there were by amplifying reference gene primers. Sequenced by immunoSEQ multiplex PCR; TCRdb stores in-frame clones only, minus some. V and J calls and clone size follow that table, whereas D and trimming were derived from the DNA. The table includes 140,000 to 150,000 clones, roughly 86% detected once. Input material: peripheral blood. This sequence joins TRBV19 and TRBJ1-1, with TRBD1 identical over 9 bases. This sequence originates from a human donor with acute or convalescent COVID-19. The donor label of this sample is uncertain. CDR3 residues: CASGTGFETEAFF. CDR3 DNA: TGTGCCAGTGGGACAGGGTTCGAAACTGAAGCTTTCTTT. Full variable domain (remainder filled in from reference TRBV19 and TRBJ1-1): DGGITQSPKYLFRKEGQNVTLSCEQNLNHDAMYWYRQDPGQGLRLIYYSQIVNDFQKGDIAEGYSVSREKKESFPLTVTSAQKNPTAFYLCASGTGFETEAFFGQGTRLTVV.